The source of this T cell receptor beta chain is a study of cytomegalovirus exposure and HLA in healthy donors. General observations from the study: The only immune exposure information that was available was CMV serostatus. Many donors carried some public TCRs, although rarity characterized most TCR sequences. Accurate prediction of most subjects' HLA-A and HLA-B alleles from TCR beta sequences was reported. Some V segments, including TRBV6-2 and TRBV6-3, were excluded as indistinguishable.

The CDR3 runs to 14 residues. The germline V gene has CDR1 MGHDK and CDR2 SYGVNS. V lost 6 bases, J lost 8 bases, and 19 bases lay in between. PCR used 60 Vbeta primers and 13 Jbeta primers. The assay was immunoSEQ multiplex PCR, and TCRdb's table has in-frame clones only and misses some. Among around 150,000 clones listed, around 85% were seen once. Concerning this clone: Its antigen is as yet unknown.

The chain joins TRBV25-1 to TRBJ1-2; possible D gene TRBD1, 5 bases. Sequenced: PBMCs. This receptor was identified in a human donor in good health. CDR3 amino acids: CASSPPGGAVGYTF. CDR3 sequence (DNA): TGTGCCAGCAGCCCTCCGGGCGGGGCGGTGGGCTACACCTTC.